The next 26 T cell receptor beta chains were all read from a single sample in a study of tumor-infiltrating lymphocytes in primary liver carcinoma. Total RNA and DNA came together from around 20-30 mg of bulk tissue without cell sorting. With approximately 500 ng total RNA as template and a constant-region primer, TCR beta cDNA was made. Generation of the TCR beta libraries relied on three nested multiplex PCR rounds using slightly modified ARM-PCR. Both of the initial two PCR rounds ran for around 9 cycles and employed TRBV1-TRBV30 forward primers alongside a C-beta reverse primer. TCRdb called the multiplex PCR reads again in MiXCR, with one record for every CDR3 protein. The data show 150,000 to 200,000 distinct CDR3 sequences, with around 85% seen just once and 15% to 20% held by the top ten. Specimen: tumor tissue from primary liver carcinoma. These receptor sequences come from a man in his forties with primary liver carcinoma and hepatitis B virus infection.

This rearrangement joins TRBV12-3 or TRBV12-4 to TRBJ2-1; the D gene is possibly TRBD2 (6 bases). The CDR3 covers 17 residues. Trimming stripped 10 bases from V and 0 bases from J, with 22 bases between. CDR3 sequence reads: CANGEEGGSLSYNEQFF. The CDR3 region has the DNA TGTGCCAACGGGGAGGAGGGCGGGTCCCTCTCCTACAATGAGCAGTTCTTC.

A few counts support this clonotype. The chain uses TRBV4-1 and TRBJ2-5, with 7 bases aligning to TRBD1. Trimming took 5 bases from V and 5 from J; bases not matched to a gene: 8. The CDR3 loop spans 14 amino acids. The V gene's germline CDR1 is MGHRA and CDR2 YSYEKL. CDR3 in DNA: TGCGCCAGCAGCACCCGGACAGGAGTCGAGACCCAGTACTTC. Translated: CASSTRTGVETQYF.

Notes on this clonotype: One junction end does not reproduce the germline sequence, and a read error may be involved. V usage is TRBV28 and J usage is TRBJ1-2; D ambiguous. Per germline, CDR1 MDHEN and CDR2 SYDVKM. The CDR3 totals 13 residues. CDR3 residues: CDSSSVTDYGYTF. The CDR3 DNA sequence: TGTGACAGCAGTTCGGTCACAGACTATGGCTACACCTTC.

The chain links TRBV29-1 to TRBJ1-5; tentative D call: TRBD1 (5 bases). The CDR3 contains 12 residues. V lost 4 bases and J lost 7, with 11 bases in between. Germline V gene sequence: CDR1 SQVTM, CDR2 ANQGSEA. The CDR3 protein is CSVGGTWQPQHF. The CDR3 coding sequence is TGCAGCGTTGGTGGGACGTGGCAGCCCCAGCATTTT.

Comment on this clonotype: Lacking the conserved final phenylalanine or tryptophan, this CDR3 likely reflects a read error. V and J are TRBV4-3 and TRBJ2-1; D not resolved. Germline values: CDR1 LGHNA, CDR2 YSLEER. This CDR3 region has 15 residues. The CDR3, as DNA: TGTGCCAGCAGCCAAGTAACAGCCTTCTACAATGAGCAGTTCCTC. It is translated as CASSQVTAFYNEQFL.

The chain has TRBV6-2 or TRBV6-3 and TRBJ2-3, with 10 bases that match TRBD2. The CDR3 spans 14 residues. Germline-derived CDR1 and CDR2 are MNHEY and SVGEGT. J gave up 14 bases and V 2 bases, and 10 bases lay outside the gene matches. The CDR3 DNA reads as TGTGCCAGCAGTTACACCGTAGCGGGAGGCCCAGTGTATTTT. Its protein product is CASSYTVAGGPVYF.

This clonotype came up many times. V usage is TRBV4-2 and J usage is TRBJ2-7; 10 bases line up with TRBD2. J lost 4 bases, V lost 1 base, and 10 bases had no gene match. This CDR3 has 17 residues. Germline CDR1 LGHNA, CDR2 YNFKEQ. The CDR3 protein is CASSQGLASGRTYEQYF. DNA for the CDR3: TGTGCCAGCAGCCAAGGTCTCGCTAGCGGGAGAACTTACGAGCAGTACTTC.

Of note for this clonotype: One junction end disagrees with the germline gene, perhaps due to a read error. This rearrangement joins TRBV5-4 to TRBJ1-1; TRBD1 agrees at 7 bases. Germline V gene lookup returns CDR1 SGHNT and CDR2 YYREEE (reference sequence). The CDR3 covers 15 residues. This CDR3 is CASCFSTGIYTEAFF. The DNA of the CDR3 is TGTGCCAGCTGCTTCTCGACAGGGATCTACACTGAAGCTTTCTTT.

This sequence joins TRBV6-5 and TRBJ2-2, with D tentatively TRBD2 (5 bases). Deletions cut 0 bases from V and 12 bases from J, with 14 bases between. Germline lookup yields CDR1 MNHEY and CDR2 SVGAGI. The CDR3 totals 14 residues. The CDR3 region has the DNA TGTGCCAGCAGTTACTCGAGGGAATGGGAGAAGCTGTTTTTT. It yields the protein CASSYSREWEKLFF.

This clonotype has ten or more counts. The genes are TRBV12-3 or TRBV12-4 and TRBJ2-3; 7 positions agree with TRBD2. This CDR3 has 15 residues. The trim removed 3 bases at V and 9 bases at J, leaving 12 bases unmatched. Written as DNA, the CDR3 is TGTGCCAGCAGTTTGAGAGGGAGGGTACGAGAGACGCAGTATTTT. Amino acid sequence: CASSLRGRVRETQYF.

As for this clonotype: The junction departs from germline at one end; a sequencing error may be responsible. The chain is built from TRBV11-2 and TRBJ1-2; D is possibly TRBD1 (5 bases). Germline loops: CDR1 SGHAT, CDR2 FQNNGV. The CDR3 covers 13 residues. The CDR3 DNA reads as TGTGCTAGCAGCGTCGGGAGGGGTGGAGGCTGCACCTTC. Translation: CASSVGRGGGCTF.

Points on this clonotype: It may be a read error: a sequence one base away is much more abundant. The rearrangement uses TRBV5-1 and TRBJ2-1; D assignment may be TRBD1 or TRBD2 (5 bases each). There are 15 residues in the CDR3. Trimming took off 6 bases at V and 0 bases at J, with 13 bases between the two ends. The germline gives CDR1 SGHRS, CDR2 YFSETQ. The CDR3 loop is CASTRDGNSYNEQFF. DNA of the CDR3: TGCGCCAGCACCCGGGACGGGAACTCCTACAATGAGCAGTTCTTC.

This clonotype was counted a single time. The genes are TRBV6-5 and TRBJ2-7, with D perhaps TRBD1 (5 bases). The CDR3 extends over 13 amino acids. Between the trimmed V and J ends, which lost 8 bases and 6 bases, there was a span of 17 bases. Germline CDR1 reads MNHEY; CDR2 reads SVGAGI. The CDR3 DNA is TGTGCCAGCGCCCAACGACAGTGTGGCGAGCAGTACTTC. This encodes CASAQRQCGEQYF.

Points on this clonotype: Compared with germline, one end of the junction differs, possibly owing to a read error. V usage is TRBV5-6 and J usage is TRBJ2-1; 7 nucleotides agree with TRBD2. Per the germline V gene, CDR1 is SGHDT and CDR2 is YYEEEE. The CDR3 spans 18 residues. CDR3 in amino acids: CASSRGLTGVLTYNVQFF. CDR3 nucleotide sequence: TGTGCCAGCAGCCGGGGACTAACGGGAGTTTTGACCTACAATGTGCAGTTCTTC.

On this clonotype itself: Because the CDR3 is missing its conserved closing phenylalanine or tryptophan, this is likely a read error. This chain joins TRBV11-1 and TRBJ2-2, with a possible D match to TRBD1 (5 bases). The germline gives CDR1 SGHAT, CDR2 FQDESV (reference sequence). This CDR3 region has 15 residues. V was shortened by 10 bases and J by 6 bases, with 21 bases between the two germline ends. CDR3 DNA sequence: TGTGCCAACGGCTATACAGGACCTTTCTCCGGGGAGCTGTTTTCT. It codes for CANGYTGPFSGELFS.

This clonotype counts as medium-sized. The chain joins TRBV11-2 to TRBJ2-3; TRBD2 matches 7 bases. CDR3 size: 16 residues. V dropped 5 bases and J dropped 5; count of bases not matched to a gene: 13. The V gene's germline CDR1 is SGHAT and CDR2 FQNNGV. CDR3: CASSRETGRVGDTQYF. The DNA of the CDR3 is TGTGCCAGCAGCCGGGAAACTGGGAGGGTCGGAGATACGCAGTATTTT.

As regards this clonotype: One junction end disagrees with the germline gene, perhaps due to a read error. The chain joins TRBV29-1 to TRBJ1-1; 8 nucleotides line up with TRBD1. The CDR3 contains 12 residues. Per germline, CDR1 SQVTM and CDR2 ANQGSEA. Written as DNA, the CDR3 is TGCAGCACCATCGGACAGGGAACTGAGGCTTTCTTT. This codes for CSTIGQGTEAFF.

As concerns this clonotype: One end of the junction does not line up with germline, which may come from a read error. The CDR3 bases are TGTGTCAGCGCCACGACGGAAAACACTGAAGCTTTCTTT. It is translated as CVSATTENTEAFF. The chain has TRBV12-3 or TRBV12-4 and TRBJ1-1; D unclear. This CDR3 has 13 amino acids.

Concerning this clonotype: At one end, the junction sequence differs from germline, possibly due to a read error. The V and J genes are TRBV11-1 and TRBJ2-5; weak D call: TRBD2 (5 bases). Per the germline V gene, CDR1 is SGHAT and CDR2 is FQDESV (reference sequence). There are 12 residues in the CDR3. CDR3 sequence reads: CASSLRGKAHYF. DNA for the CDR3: TGTGCCAGTAGCTTAAGAGGGAAGGCCCACTACTTC.

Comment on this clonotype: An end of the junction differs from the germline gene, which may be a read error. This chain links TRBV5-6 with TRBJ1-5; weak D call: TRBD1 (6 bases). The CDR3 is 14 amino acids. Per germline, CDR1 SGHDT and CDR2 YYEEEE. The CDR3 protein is CGSSLGRDNQPQRF. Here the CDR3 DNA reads TGTGGCAGCAGCTTAGGGCGGGACAATCAGCCCCAGCGTTTT.

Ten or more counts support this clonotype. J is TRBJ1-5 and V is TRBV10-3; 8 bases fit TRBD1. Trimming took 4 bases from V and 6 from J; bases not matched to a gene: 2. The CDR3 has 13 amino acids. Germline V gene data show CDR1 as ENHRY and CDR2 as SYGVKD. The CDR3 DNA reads TGTGCCATCAGTGCAGGGGGCCGTCAGCCCCAGCATTTT. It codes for CAISAGGRQPQHF.

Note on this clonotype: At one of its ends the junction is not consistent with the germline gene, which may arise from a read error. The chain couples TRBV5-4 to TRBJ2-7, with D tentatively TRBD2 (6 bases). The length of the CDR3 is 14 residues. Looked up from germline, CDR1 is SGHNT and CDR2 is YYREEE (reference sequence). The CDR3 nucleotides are TGTGTCAGCAGCTCAAGGGACTTCCCCTACAAGCAGTACTTC. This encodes CVSSSRDFPYKQYF.

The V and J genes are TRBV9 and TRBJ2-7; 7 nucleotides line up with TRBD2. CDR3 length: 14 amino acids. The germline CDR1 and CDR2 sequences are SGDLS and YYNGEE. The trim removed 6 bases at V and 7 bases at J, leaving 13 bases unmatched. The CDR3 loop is CASNPGVVGGEQYF. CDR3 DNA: TGTGCCAGCAACCCGGGAGTAGTCGGGGGGGAGCAGTACTTC. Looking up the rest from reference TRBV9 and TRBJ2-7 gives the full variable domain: DSGVTQTPKHLITATGQRVTLRCSPRSGDLSVYWYQQSLDQGLQFLIQYYNGEERAKGNILERFSAQQFPDLHSELNLSSLELGDSALYFCASNPGVVGGEQYFGPGTRLTVT.

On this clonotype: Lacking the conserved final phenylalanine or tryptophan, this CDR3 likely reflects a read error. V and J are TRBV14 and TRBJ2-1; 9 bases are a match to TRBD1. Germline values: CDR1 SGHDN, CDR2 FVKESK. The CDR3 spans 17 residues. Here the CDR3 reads CASSQEGQGTGYNEQFL. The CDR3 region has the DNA TGTGCCAGCAGTCAAGAGGGTCAAGGGACAGGGTACAATGAGCAGTTCTTG.

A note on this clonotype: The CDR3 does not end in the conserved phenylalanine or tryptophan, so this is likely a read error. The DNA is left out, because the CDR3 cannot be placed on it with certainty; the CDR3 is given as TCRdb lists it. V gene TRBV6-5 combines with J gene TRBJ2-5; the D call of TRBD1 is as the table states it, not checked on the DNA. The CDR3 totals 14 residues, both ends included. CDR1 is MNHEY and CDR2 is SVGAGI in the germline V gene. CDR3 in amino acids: CASSQQGWEETQNV.

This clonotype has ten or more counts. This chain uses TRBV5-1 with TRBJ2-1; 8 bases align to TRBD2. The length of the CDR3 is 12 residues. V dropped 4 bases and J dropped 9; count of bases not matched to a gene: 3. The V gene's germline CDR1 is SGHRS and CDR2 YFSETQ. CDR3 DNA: TGCGCCAGCAGCCCAGCGGGAGTTGAGCAGTTCTTC. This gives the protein CASSPAGVEQFF.